This T cell receptor beta chain was identified during a study of blood T cell repertoires in COVID-19. With 2 bases clipped from V and 0 bases from J, the junction kept 8 bases outside the gene matches. The CDR3 has 18 amino acids. The germline CDR1 and CDR2 sequences are SGHTA and FQGNSA. Participant age was roughly 18 to 90 years, and participants resided in about two dozen US areas. Donors were grouped by their self-reported clinical history. The authors' processing: Amplified reference gene primers provided the basis for estimating nucleated cell counts. The table came from immunoSEQ multiplex PCR; TCRdb's copy has only in-frame clones and leaves some out. That table furnishes V, J and clone size, whereas the DNA furnished D and trimming. This sample has 150,000 to 200,000 clones, with more than 75% found just once.

The TCR sequence derives from a woman between 45 and 60 years old with acute COVID-19. The sequenced sample was PBMCs or T cells enriched from blood (not recorded which). The chain employs TRBV7-2 and TRBJ2-2; 8 bases are shared with TRBD2. CDR3 nucleotide sequence: TGTGCCAGCAGCTTAAGTCCCTCGGGGGGGCCGAACACCGGGGAGCTGTTTTTT. Its translation is CASSLSPSGGPNTGELFF.